These 3 T cell receptor beta chains were sequenced from one sample in a study of OX40 agonist ivuxolimab in advanced cancers. The receptor library was made with the immunoSEQ multiplex PCR assay. This immuneACCESS table, as held by TCRdb, lists in-frame sequences with V and J called but not all clones. Of the missing ones, under half trace to an unresolved V gene in checked studies; the others have no known cause. This sample comprises 20,000 or so clones, roughly 91% of them detected only once. Of the sample, about 10% falls within the top ten clones. The source was CD4+ or CD8+ T cells sorted from blood, collected in a trial of the OX40 agonist ivuxolimab. These receptors originate from an adult with an advanced solid tumor such as melanoma, head and neck, liver or kidney cancer.

Here the CDR3 DNA reads TGTGCCAGCAGTTACACAGGGTTGGATTACGAGCAGTACTTC. This encodes CASSYTGLDYEQYF. V and J are TRBV6-6 and TRBJ2-7; a weak D match, TRBD1 (6 bases). The CDR3 length is 14 residues. The V end was cut by 2 bases, the J end by 4 bases, with 12 bases between. Germline V gene sequence: CDR1 MNHNY, CDR2 SVGAGI (reference sequence).

The CDR3, as DNA: TGTGCCAGCAGCACCCCGGATGGTAAAGAGACCCAGTACTTC. It specifies CASSTPDGKETQYF. The chain uses TRBV5-6 and TRBJ2-5; no reliable D call. V lost 4 bases and J 3 bases, leaving 13 bases between the germline ends. The CDR3 is made up of 14 amino acids. The germline gives CDR1 SGHDT, CDR2 YYEEEE.

The rearrangement links TRBV14 to TRBJ1-5; no clear D. The germline gives CDR1 SGHDN, CDR2 FVKESK. CDR3 size: 16 residues. Trimming took off 2 bases at V and 0 bases at J, with 11 bases between the two ends. CDR3 residues: CASSQNHLYSNQPQHF. The CDR3 nucleotides are TGTGCCAGCAGCCAAAACCATTTATATAGCAATCAGCCCCAGCATTTT.